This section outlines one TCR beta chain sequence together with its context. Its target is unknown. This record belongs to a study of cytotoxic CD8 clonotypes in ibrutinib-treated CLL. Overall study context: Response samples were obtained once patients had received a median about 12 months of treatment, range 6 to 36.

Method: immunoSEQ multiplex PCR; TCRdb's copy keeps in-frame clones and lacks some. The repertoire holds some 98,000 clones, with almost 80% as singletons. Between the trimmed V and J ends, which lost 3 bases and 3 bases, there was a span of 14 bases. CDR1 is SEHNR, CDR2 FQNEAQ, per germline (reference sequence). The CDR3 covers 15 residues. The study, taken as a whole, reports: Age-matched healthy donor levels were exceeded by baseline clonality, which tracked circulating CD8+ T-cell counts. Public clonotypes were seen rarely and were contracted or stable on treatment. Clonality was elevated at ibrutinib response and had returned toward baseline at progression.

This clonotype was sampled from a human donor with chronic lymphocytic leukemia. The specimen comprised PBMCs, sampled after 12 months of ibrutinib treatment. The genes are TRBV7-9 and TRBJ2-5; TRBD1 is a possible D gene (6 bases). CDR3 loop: CASSFWTALKETQYF. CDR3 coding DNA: TGTGCCAGCAGCTTTTGGACAGCCCTAAAAGAGACCCAGTACTTC.